This T cell receptor (beta chain) was sequenced for a study of blood T cell repertoires in COVID-19. The overall study: COVID-19 samples collected from the United States, Italy and Spain covered acute and convalescent phases.

Under the authors' procedure: Reference gene primers were amplified, and this amplification served to estimate nucleated cell counts. Sequencing was performed with immunoSEQ multiplex PCR; in TCRdb, only in-frame clones are kept and a portion is missing. V, J and clone size are those of that table, while D and trimming were read from the DNA. The data contain around 86,000 clones, more than 75% of them singletons. Germline loops: CDR1 MNHEY, CDR2 SVGAGI. V was pared by 0 bases and J by 7 bases, with 15 bases between. This CDR3 is 15 amino acids long. Material: peripheral blood. The V gene is TRBV6-5, the J gene TRBJ1-2; no reliable D call. This TCR derives from a human donor with acute or convalescent COVID-19. The donor label of this sample is uncertain. The CDR3 loop reads CASSYSPTVGSGYTF. CDR3 bases: TGTGCCAGCAGTTACTCCCCGACTGTTGGGAGTGGCTACACCTTC.